The clone carrying this T cell receptor (beta chain) was picked up many times. Its antigen remains unknown. Trimming removed 5 bases from V and 5 bases from J, with 18 bases in between. Germline CDR1 is SGHTA and CDR2 is FQGTGA. This CDR3 has 16 amino acids. Unique molecular identifiers were attached to individual cDNA molecules. TCRdb re-called the 5' RACE reads with MiXCR, one entry per CDR3 protein. The data contain approximately 38,000 distinct CDR3 sequences, about 4.9% of them singletons. The data belong to a study of early T cells in non-severe SARS-CoV-2 infection. Overall study: Bulk RNA from unsorted whole blood was sequenced; chains were unpaired. The study, taken as a whole, reports: Database matching using VDJdb favored anti-spike CD8 responses, with private and CD4 specificities left missing.

Sample: whole blood. The V and J genes are TRBV7-3 and TRBJ2-2, with D hard to call. The sequence derives from an adult who was a healthcare worker with PCR-confirmed SARS-CoV-2 infection or an uninfected control (not recorded which). This CDR3 is CASSVWGSSGTGELFF. Here the CDR3 DNA reads TGTGCCAGCAGCGTATGGGGTAGCTCCGGGACCGGGGAGCTGTTTTTT.